There are a few counts of the clone carrying this T cell receptor beta chain. The CDR3 is 14 amino acids. With V trimmed by 4 bases and J by 4 bases, 7 bases remained unmatched. The germline V gene encodes CDR1 SNHLY and CDR2 FYNNEI. These data are taken from a study of blood T cell repertoires in COVID-19. The protocol was immunoSEQ multiplex PCR, while the TCRdb copy is restricted to in-frame clones and leaves out a portion. The sample lists roughly 250,000 clones, about 90% occurring once. The sequencing sample was made of PBMCs or T cells enriched from blood (not recorded which). The receptor comes from a woman aged 35 to 49 with acute COVID-19. The V gene is TRBV2, the J gene TRBJ2-7; TRBD2 aligns across 7 bases. The CDR3 region is CASSVPAGKYEQYF. Here the CDR3 DNA reads TGTGCCAGCAGTGTCCCAGCGGGGAAGTACGAGCAGTACTTC.